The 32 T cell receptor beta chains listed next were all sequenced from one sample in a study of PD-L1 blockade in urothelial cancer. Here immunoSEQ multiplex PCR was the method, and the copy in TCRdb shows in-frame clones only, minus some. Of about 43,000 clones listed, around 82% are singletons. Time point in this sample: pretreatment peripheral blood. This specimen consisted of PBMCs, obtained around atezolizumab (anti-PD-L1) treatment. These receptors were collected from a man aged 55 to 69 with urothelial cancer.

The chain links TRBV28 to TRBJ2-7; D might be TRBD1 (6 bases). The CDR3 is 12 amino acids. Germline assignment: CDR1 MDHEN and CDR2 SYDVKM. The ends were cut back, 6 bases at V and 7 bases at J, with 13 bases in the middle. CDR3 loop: CASSLPRGEQYF. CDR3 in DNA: TGTGCCAGCAGCTTACCCAGGGGAGAGCAGTACTTC.

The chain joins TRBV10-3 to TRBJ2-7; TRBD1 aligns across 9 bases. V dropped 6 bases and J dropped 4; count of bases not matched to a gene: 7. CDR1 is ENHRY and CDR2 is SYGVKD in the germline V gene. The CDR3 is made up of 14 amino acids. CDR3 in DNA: TGTGCCATCAGGTCCGGGACAGGGACGTACGAGCAGTACTTC. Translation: CAIRSGTGTYEQYF.

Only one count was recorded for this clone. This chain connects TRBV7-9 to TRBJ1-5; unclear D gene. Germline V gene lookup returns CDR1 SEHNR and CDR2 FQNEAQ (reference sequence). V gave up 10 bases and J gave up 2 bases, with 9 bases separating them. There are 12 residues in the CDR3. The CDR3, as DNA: TGTGCCATCCAGTTCGGCAATCAGCCCCAGCATTTT. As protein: CAIQFGNQPQHF.

CDR3: CASSLRTLQGYGYTF. In DNA form, the CDR3 reads TGCGCCAGCAGCCTACGAACATTACAGGGCTATGGCTACACCTTC. V gene TRBV5-1 combines with J gene TRBJ1-2; the D gene is possibly TRBD1 (6 bases). The CDR3 loop spans 15 amino acids. V was shortened by 4 bases and J by 4 bases, with 17 bases between the two germline ends. Germline V gene lookup returns CDR1 SGHRS and CDR2 YFSETQ.

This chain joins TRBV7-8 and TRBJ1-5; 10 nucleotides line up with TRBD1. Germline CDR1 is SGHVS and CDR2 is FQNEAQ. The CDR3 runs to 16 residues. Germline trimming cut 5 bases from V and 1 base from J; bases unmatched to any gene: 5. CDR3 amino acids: CASSPRDRGSNQPQHF. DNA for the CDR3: TGTGCCAGCAGCCCGAGGGACAGGGGAAGCAATCAGCCCCAGCATTTT. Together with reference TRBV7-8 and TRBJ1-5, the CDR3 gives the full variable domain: GAGVSQSPRYKVAKRGQDVALRCDPISGHVSLFWYQQALGQGPEFLTYFQNEAQLDKSGLPSDRFFAERPEGSVSTLKIQRTQQEDSAVYLCASSPRDRGSNQPQHFGDGTRLSIL.

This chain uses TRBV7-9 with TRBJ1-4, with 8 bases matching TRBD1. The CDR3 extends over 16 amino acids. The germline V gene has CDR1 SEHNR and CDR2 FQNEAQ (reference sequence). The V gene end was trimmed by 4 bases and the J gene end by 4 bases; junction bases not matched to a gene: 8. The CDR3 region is CASSSDRGGDNEKLFF. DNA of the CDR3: TGTGCCAGCAGCTCCGACAGGGGAGGGGATAATGAAAAACTGTTTTTT.

CDR3 in amino acids: CASSLDRVNSPLHF. CDR3 nucleotide sequence: TGTGCCAGCAGCCTGGACAGGGTAAATTCACCCCTCCACTTT. The chain carries TRBV11-2 and TRBJ1-6; 8 bases align to TRBD1. The V segment lost 5 bases and the J segment 7 bases; nucleotides outside the gene matches: 4. Germline V gene sequence: CDR1 SGHAT, CDR2 FQNNGV. This CDR3 comprises 14 residues.

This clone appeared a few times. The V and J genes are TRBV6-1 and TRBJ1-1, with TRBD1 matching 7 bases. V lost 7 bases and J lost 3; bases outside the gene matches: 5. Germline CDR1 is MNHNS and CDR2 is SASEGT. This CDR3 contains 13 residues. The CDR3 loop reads CASTQDRDTEAFF. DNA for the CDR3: TGTGCCAGCACACAAGACAGGGACACTGAAGCTTTCTTT.

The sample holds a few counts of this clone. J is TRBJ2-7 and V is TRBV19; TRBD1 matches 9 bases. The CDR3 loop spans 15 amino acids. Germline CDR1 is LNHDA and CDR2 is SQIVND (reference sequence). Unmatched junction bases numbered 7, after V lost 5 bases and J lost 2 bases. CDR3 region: CASSPTGGPPYEQYF. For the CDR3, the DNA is TGTGCCAGTAGTCCAACAGGGGGCCCCCCCTACGAGCAGTACTTC.

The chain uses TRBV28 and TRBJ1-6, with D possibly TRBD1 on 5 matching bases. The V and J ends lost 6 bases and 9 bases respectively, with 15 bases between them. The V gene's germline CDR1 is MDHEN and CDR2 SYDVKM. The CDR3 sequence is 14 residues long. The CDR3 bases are TGTGCCAGCAGCAAATGGGGGGGTAGTTCACCCCTCCACTTT. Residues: CASSKWGGSSPLHF.

The CDR3 reads CASSLPGTPRQYF. The CDR3 bases are TGTGCCAGCAGTTTACCCGGGACACCTCGGCAGTATTTT. The chain recombines TRBV28 with TRBJ2-3; D might be TRBD1 (6 bases). V lost 2 bases to trimming and J lost 11 bases, with 14 bases between them. Germline lookup yields CDR1 MDHEN and CDR2 SYDVKM. The CDR3 contains 13 residues.

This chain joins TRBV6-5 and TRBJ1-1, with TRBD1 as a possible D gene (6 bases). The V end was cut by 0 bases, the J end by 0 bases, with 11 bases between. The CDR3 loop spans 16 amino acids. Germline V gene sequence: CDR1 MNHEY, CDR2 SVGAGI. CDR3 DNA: TGTGCCAGCAGTTACTCGGGGGCGGACCTGAACACTGAAGCTTTCTTT. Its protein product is CASSYSGADLNTEAFF.

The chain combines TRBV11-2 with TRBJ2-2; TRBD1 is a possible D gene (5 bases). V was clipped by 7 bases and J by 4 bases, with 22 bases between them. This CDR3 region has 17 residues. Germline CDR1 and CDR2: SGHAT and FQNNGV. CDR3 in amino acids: CASTRWGPEQGTGELFF. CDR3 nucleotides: TGTGCCAGCACTAGGTGGGGCCCCGAACAAGGCACCGGGGAGCTGTTTTTT.

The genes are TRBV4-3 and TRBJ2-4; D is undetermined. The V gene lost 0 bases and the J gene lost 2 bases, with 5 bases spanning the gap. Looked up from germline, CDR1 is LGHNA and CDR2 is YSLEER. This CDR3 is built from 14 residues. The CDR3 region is CASSQDGPKNIQYF. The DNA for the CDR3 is TGCGCCAGCAGCCAAGATGGGCCCAAAAACATTCAGTACTTC.

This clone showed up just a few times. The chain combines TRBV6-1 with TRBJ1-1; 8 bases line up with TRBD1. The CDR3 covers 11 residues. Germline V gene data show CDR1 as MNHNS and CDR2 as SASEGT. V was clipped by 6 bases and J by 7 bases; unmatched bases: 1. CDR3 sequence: CASRGQGEAFF. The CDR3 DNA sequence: TGTGCCAGCAGAGGACAGGGTGAAGCTTTCTTT.

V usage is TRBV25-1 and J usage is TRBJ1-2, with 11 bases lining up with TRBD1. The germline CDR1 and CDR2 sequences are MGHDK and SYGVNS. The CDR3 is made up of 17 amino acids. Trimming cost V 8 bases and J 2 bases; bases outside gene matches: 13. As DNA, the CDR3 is TGTGCCAGCTCTCCCGAGGACAGGGGGCGATTCAACTATGGCTACACCTTC. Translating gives CASSPEDRGRFNYGYTF.

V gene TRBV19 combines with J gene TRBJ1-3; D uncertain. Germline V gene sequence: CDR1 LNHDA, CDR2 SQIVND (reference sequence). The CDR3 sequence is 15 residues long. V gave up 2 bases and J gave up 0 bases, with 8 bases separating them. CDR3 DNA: TGTGCCAGTAGTATAAACGGGAACTCTGGAAACACCATATATTTT. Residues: CASSINGNSGNTIYF. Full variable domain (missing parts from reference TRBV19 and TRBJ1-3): DGGITQSPKYLFRKEGQNVTLSCEQNLNHDAMYWYRQDPGQGLRLIYYSQIVNDFQKGDIAEGYSVSREKKESFPLTVTSAQKNPTAFYLCASSINGNSGNTIYFGEGSWLTVV.

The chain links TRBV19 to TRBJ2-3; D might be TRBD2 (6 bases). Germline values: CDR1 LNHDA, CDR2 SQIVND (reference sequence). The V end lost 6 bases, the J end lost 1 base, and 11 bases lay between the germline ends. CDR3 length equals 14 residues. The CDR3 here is CASRSLAGTDTQYF. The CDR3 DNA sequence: TGTGCCAGTAGGAGCTTAGCGGGCACAGATACGCAGTATTTT.

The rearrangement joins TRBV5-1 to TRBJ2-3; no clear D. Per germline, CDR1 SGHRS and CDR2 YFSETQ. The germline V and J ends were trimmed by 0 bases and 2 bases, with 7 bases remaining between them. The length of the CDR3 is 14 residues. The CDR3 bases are TGCGCCAGCAGCTTGGGGGCCTACACAGATACGCAGTATTTT. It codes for CASSLGAYTDTQYF. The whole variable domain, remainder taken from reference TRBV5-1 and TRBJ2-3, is KAGVTQTPRYLIKTRGQQVTLSCSPISGHRSVSWYQQTPGQGLQFLFEYFSETQRNKGNFPGRFSGRQFSNSRSEMNVSTLELGDSALYLCASSLGAYTDTQYFGPGTRLTVL.

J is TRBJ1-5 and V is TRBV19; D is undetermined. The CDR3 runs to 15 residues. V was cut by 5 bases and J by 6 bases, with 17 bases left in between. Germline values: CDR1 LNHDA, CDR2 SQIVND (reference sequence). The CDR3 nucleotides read TGTGCCAGTAGTTCCAGGAGACACGCGGGTCAGCCCCAGCATTTT. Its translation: CASSSRRHAGQPQHF.

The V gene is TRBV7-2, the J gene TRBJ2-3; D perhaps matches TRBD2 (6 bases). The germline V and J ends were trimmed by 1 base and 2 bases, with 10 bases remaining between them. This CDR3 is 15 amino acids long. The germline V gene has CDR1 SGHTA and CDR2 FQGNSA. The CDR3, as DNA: TGTGCCAGCAGCTTAGTCGGGGGTTACACAGATACGCAGTATTTT. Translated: CASSLVGGYTDTQYF.

The DNA of the CDR3 is TGTGCCAGCAAACCCTTACAGCTCTATGGCTACACCTTC. This gives the protein CASKPLQLYGYTF. V is TRBV2 and J is TRBJ1-2; D gene uncertain. V was shortened by 7 bases and J by 4 bases, with 13 bases between the two germline ends. The CDR3 consists of 13 residues. CDR1 SNHLY and CDR2 FYNNEI come from the germline V gene.

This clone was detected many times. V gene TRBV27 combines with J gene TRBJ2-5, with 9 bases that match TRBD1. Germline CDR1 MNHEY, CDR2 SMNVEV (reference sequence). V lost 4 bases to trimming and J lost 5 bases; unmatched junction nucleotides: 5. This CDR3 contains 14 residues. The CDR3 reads CASSSGQGWETQYF. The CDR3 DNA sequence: TGTGCCAGCAGTTCGGGACAGGGCTGGGAGACCCAGTACTTC.

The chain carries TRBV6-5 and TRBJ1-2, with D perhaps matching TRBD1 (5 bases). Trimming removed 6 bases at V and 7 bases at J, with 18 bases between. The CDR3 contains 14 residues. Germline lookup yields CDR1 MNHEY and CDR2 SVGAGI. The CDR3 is CASSPEPLQGGYTF. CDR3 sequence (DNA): TGTGCCAGCAGCCCCGAGCCTCTTCAGGGTGGCTACACCTTC.

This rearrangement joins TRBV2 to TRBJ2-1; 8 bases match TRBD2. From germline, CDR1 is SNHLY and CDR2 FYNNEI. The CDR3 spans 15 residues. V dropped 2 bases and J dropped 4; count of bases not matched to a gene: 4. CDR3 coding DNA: TGTGCCAGCAGTGAACAAGCGGGGGCATACAATGAGCAGTTCTTC. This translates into CASSEQAGAYNEQFF.

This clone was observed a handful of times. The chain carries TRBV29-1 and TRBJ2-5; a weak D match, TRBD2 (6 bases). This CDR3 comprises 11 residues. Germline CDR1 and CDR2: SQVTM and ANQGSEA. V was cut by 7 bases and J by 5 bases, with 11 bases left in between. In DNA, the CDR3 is TGCAGCGCTCAGGAGGGGGAGACCCAGTACTTC. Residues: CSAQEGETQYF.

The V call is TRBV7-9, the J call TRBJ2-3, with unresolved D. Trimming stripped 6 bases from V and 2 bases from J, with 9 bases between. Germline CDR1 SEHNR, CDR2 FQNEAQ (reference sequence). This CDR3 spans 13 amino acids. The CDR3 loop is CASSPIATDTQYF. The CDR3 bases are TGTGCCAGCAGTCCTATAGCCACAGATACGCAGTATTTT.

DNA for the CDR3: TGTGCCAGCAGCCTTGGACAGGGGACCTACGAGCAGTACTTC. This translates into CASSLGQGTYEQYF. The rearrangement links TRBV11-2 to TRBJ2-7; 9 bases align to TRBD1. The length of the CDR3 is 14 residues. V shed 5 bases and J 2 bases; nucleotides not matched to a gene: 4. Per the germline V gene, CDR1 is SGHAT and CDR2 is FQNNGV. The full variable domain, its missing parts supplied by reference TRBV11-2 and TRBJ2-7, is EAGVAQSPRYKIIEKRQSVAFWCNPISGHATLYWYQQILGQGPKLLIQFQNNGVVDDSQLPKDRFSAERLKGVDSTLKIQPAKLEDSAVYLCASSLGQGTYEQYFGPGTRLTVT.

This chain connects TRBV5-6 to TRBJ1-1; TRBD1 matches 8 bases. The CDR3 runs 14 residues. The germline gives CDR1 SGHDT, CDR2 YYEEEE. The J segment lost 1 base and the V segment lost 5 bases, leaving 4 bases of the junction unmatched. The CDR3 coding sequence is TGTGCCAGCAGGCTTGGGACAGGGAACACTGAAGCTTTCTTT. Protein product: CASRLGTGNTEAFF.

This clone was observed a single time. The CDR3 nucleotides read TGTGCCAGCAGTTACACGGGACAGGGGAGTCATGGCTACACCTTC. This gives the protein CASSYTGQGSHGYTF. V usage is TRBV6-6 and J usage is TRBJ1-2; 10 nucleotides agree with TRBD1. Germline-derived CDR1 and CDR2 are MNHNY and SVGAGI (reference sequence). Trimming removed 2 bases from V and 6 bases from J; junction bases left unmatched: 6. CDR3 size: 15 residues.

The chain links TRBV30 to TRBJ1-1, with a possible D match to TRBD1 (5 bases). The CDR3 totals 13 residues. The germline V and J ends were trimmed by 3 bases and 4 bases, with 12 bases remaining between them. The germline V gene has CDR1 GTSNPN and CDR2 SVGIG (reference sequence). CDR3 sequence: CAWRGGILTEAFF. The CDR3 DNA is TGTGCCTGGAGGGGGGGTATTCTCACTGAAGCTTTCTTT.

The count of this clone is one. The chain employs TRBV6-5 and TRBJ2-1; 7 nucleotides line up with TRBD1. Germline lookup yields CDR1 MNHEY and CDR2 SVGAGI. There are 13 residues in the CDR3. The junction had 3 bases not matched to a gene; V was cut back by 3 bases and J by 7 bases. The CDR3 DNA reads TGTGCCAGCAGTTATCGACAGGGAAATGAGCAGTTCTTC. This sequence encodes CASSYRQGNEQFF.